This T cell receptor (beta chain) was obtained from a study of OX40 agonist ivuxolimab in advanced cancers. About the research overall: Checkpoint inhibitors had been given previously to 40% of patients. Overall study results and limits: Within 6 weeks, CD4+ and CD8+ blood T cells expanded clonally at 0.1 to 3.0 mg/kg. Among T cells, CD8+ cells averaged more expanded clones than CD4+ cells.

Patients had blood sampled at baseline and again on cycle 4 day 1 and cycle 7 day 1. The ends were cut back, 5 bases at V and 0 bases at J, with 10 bases in the middle. Germline V lookup: CDR1 SGDLS, CDR2 YYNGEE. The CDR3 runs 14 residues. As concerns this clone: The antigen is undetermined.

Clones were sequenced by immunoSEQ multiplex PCR, and TCRdb holds only the in-frame ones, with some missing. This sample has tens of thousands of clones, with roughly three quarters found just once. Material: CD4+ or CD8+ T cells sorted from blood, obtained in a trial of the OX40 agonist ivuxolimab. The V gene is TRBV9, the J gene TRBJ2-3; no clear D. This TCR was recovered from an adult with an advanced solid tumor such as melanoma, head and neck, liver or kidney cancer. In DNA form, the CDR3 reads TGTGCCAGCAGTCTGGCTGGTAGCACAGATACGCAGTATTTT. Protein sequence: CASSLAGSTDTQYF.